The present entry profiles one T cell receptor (beta chain) with its context. What it binds is unknown. The table came from immunoSEQ multiplex PCR; TCRdb's copy has only in-frame clones and leaves some out. This sample has tens of thousands of clones, with roughly 94% found just once. The data derive from a study of siplizumab effects on memory and regulatory T cells. Study conclusions and caveats: Major contributors to the alloresponse seemed to be naive T cells, which also appeared more diverse than memory cells.

Looked up from germline, CDR1 is LNHDA and CDR2 is SQIVND (reference sequence). The CDR3 totals 11 residues. The V and J ends lost 6 bases and 5 bases, in that order; junction bases with no gene match: 1. The rearrangement joins TRBV19 to TRBJ2-7; 7 bases match TRBD2. The source material was non-Treg CD4+ T cells sorted from blood. The sequence derives from a human donor in good health. CDR3 sequence (DNA): TGTGCCAGTAGCCGGGGGGACGAGCAGTACTTC. Translation: CASSRGDEQYF.